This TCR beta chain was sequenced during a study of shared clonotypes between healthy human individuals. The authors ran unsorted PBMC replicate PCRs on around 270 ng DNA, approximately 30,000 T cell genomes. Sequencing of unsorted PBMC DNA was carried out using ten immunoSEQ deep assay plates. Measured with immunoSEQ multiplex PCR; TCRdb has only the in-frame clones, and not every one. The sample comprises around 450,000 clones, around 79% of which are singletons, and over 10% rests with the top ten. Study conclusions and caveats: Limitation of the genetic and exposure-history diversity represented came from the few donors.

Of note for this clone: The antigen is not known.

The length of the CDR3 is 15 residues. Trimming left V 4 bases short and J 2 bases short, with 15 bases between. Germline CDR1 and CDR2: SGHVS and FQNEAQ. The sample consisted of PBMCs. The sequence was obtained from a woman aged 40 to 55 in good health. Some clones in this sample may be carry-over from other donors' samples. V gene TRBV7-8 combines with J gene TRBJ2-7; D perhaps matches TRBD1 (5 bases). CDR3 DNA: TGTGCCAGCAGCTCCCGGACATTCAGCGCCTACGAGCAGTACTTC. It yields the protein CASSSRTFSAYEQYF.